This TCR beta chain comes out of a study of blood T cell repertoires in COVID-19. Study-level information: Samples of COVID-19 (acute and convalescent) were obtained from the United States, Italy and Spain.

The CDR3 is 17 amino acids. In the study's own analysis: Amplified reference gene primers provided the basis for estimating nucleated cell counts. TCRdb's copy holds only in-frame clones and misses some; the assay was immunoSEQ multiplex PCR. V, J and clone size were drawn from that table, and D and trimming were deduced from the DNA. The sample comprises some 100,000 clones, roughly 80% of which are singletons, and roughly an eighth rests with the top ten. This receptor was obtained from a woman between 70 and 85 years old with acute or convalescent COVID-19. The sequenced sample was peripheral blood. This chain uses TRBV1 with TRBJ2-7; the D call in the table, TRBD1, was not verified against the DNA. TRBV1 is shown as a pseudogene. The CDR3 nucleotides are TGCACCAGCAGCCAAGATCGGACAGGGGGTGAAGGGTACGAGCAGTACTTC. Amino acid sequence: CTSSQDRTGGEGYEQYF.